The 30 T cell receptor beta chains below all came from one sample that was sequenced in a study of blood T cell repertoires in COVID-19. The assay was immunoSEQ multiplex PCR, and TCRdb's table has in-frame clones only and misses some. The table shows about 470,000 clones, with roughly nine tenths occurring only once. Sequenced material: PBMCs or T cells enriched from blood (not recorded which). These receptor sequences come from a woman between 18 and 30 years old who had recovered from COVID-19.

The chain recombines TRBV6-5 with TRBJ2-5; 10 positions match TRBD2. The germline V gene has CDR1 MNHEY and CDR2 SVGAGI. The CDR3 is 16 amino acids. The J segment lost 4 bases and the V segment lost 0 bases, leaving 5 bases of the junction unmatched. The CDR3 bases are TGTGCCAGCAGTTACTCCCTAGCGGGGGCTCGAGAGACCCAGTACTTC. Translating gives CASSYSLAGARETQYF.

This clone was detected once. This chain joins TRBV6-5 and TRBJ2-1, with D perhaps matching TRBD2 (6 bases). The CDR3 runs 14 residues. From germline, CDR1 is MNHEY and CDR2 SVGAGI. Trimming shortened V by 8 bases and J by 2 bases, and 13 bases separated the two germline ends. The CDR3 sequence: CASSGTGAYNEQFF. The CDR3 nucleotides are TGTGCCAGCTCCGGGACGGGAGCCTACAATGAGCAGTTCTTC.

This sequence joins TRBV3-1 (or the pseudogene TRBV3-2) and TRBJ2-7, with D uncertain. The CDR3 has 16 amino acids. The ends were cut back, 3 bases at V and 0 bases at J, with 15 bases in the middle. Germline CDR1 is LGHDT and CDR2 is YNNKEL (reference sequence). The CDR3 DNA reads as TGTGCCAGCAGCCACACACCCGTCAGTTCCTCCTACGAGCAGTACTTC. It encodes CASSHTPVSSSYEQYF.

This rearrangement joins TRBV5-1 to TRBJ2-1; TRBD1 agrees at 7 bases. This CDR3 spans 17 amino acids. Germline V gene lookup returns CDR1 SGHRS and CDR2 YFSETQ. The V segment lost 4 bases and the J segment 1 base; nucleotides outside the gene matches: 11. CDR3 protein: CASSRRDRKGSYNEQFF. In DNA, the CDR3 is TGCGCCAGCAGCCGTAGGGACAGAAAGGGGTCCTACAATGAGCAGTTCTTC.

The chain joins TRBV29-1 to TRBJ2-7; D ambiguous. The CDR3 length is 14 residues. V dropped 6 bases and J dropped 7 bases, with 22 bases sitting between them. Germline-derived CDR1 and CDR2 are SQVTM and ANQGSEA. CDR3 bases: TGCAGCGTAGCCTCTGGCGGCCATTTTGAGGAGCAGTACTTC. Translated: CSVASGGHFEEQYF.

The chain links TRBV5-4 to TRBJ1-2; 7 bases match TRBD1. The CDR3 covers 14 residues. V was clipped by 4 bases and J by 4 bases; unmatched bases: 7. Germline-derived CDR1 and CDR2 are SGHNT and YYREEE (reference sequence). The CDR3 sequence: CASSTPGTAYGYTF. CDR3 DNA: TGTGCCAGCAGCACCCCCGGGACAGCCTATGGCTACACCTTC.

V gene TRBV28 combines with J gene TRBJ1-1; no firm D call. The V and J ends lost 7 bases and 0 bases respectively, with 6 bases between them. Germline V lookup: CDR1 MDHEN, CDR2 SYDVKM. This CDR3 comprises 12 residues. The CDR3 here is CASIGLNTEAFF. The CDR3 DNA reads as TGTGCCAGCATTGGCCTGAACACTGAAGCTTTCTTT.

The chain has TRBV24-1 and TRBJ1-3; D gene unclear. In germline, CDR1 is KGHDR, CDR2 SFDVKD. This CDR3 region has 15 residues. V lost 5 bases and J 2 bases, leaving 12 bases between the germline ends. In DNA form, the CDR3 reads TGTGCCACCAGTGCCACGGGGATTCCTGGAAACACCATATATTTT. Residues: CATSATGIPGNTIYF.

V usage is TRBV29-1 and J usage is TRBJ2-2, with 7 bases that match TRBD1. CDR1 is SQVTM, CDR2 ANQGSEA, per germline. Germline trimming cut 7 bases from V and 3 bases from J; bases unmatched to any gene: 8. This CDR3 comprises 14 residues. Here the CDR3 reads CSAQPGTDTGELFF. Written as DNA, the CDR3 is TGCAGCGCCCAACCCGGGACAGACACCGGGGAGCTGTTTTTT.

The rearrangement uses TRBV13 and TRBJ2-2; possible D gene TRBD1, 5 bases. V gave up 4 bases and J gave up 2 bases, with 11 bases separating them. The CDR3 extends over 15 amino acids. Germline V CDR1 and CDR2: PRHDT, FYEKMQ (reference sequence). For the CDR3, the DNA is TGTGCCAGCAGCTCCCTGGGGCTAAACACCGGGGAGCTGTTTTTT. Residues: CASSSLGLNTGELFF.

This clone has just one count. This chain links TRBV2 with TRBJ1-4, with a possible D match to TRBD1 (5 bases). Germline V gene data show CDR1 as SNHLY and CDR2 as FYNNEI. The CDR3 has 15 amino acids. Between the trimmed V and J ends, which lost 6 bases and 4 bases, there was a span of 15 bases. CDR3 loop: CASSASRQRNEKLFF. The DNA of the CDR3 is TGTGCCAGCAGCGCTTCCAGACAGCGTAATGAAAAACTGTTTTTT.

The chain employs TRBV19 and TRBJ2-2, with TRBD1 matching 8 bases. The CDR3 is 14 residues long. Per germline, CDR1 LNHDA and CDR2 SQIVND (reference sequence). With V trimmed by 6 bases and J by 4 bases, 4 bases remained unmatched. This CDR3 reads CASRGQGATGELFF. The CDR3 nucleotides read TGTGCCAGTAGGGGGCAGGGGGCCACCGGGGAGCTGTTTTTT.

The V call is TRBV20-1, the J call TRBJ2-7; D remains ambiguous. The V and J ends lost 7 bases and 0 bases respectively, with 7 bases between them. This CDR3 comprises 11 residues. Germline CDR1 reads DFQATT; CDR2 reads SNEGSKA (reference sequence). The CDR3 loop reads CSVQISYEQYF. The CDR3 DNA sequence: TGCAGTGTACAGATCTCCTACGAGCAGTACTTC.

CDR3 coding DNA: TGTGCCAGCAGCTTAGAGTACTTTCTCGGCACTGAAGCTTTCTTT. This encodes CASSLEYFLGTEAFF. This sequence joins TRBV7-8 and TRBJ1-1, with D unresolved. The germline CDR1 and CDR2 sequences are SGHVS and FQNEAQ. The CDR3 extends over 15 amino acids. The V gene lost 1 base and the J gene lost 4 bases, with 13 bases spanning the gap. Full variable domain (rest looked up from reference TRBV7-8 and TRBJ1-1): GAGVSQSPRYKVAKRGQDVALRCDPISGHVSLFWYQQALGQGPEFLTYFQNEAQLDKSGLPSDRFFAERPEGSVSTLKIQRTQQEDSAVYLCASSLEYFLGTEAFFGQGTRLTVV.

J is TRBJ2-7 and V is TRBV5-4; 9 positions match TRBD2. CDR3 length equals 14 residues. The J segment lost 6 bases and the V segment lost 1 base, leaving 5 bases of the junction unmatched. The germline V gene encodes CDR1 SGHNT and CDR2 YYREEE (reference sequence). Here the CDR3 reads CASSLSGGHVEQYF. CDR3 sequence (DNA): TGTGCCAGCAGCTTGAGCGGGGGGCACGTCGAGCAGTACTTC. Looking up the rest from reference TRBV5-4 and TRBJ2-7 gives the full variable domain: ETGVTQSPTHLIKTRGQQVTLRCSSQSGHNTVSWYQQALGQGPQFIFQYYREEENGRGNFPPRFSGLQFPNYSSELNVNALELDDSALYLCASSLSGGHVEQYFGPGTRLTVT.

The rearrangement uses TRBV7-2 and TRBJ1-1; no clear D. The ends were cut back, 3 bases at V and 0 bases at J, with 11 bases in the middle. The CDR3 has 15 residues. Germline-derived CDR1 and CDR2 are SGHTA and FQGNSA. The CDR3 DNA sequence: TGTGCCAGCAGCTTTGCAGCAACTATGAACACTGAAGCTTTCTTT. Protein: CASSFAATMNTEAFF.

The rearrangement links TRBV7-8 to TRBJ1-3; the D gene is possibly TRBD1 (6 bases). Trimming removed 5 bases from V and 2 bases from J, with 10 bases in between. The V gene's germline CDR1 is SGHVS and CDR2 FQNEAQ. This CDR3 is 14 amino acids long. The CDR3 region is CASSGWTAGNTIYF. In nucleotides, the CDR3 is TGTGCCAGCAGCGGGTGGACAGCTGGAAACACCATATATTTT.

The genes are TRBV19 and TRBJ2-7; 8 bases line up with TRBD1. The V segment lost 7 bases and the J segment 9 bases; nucleotides outside the gene matches: 11. The CDR3 consists of 13 residues. The V gene's germline CDR1 is LNHDA and CDR2 SQIVND (reference sequence). This CDR3 reads CASTSPSGTGQYF. The DNA of the CDR3 is TGTGCCAGTACATCCCCAAGTGGGACAGGGCAGTACTTC.

The table lists this clone with a count of one. The chain couples TRBV7-8 to TRBJ2-1, with TRBD2 identical over 12 bases. J was trimmed by 7 bases and V by 5 bases; bases with no gene match: 6. Germline CDR1 is SGHVS and CDR2 is FQNEAQ. The CDR3 consists of 15 residues. Here the CDR3 DNA reads TGTGCCAGCAGCCTAACTAGCGGGGGGTTGAATGAGCAGTTCTTC. Translating gives CASSLTSGGLNEQFF.

With respect to this clone: This sample also contains other DNA sequences that code for the same CDR3. This sequence joins TRBV12-3 or TRBV12-4 and TRBJ2-5, with D unclear. Deletions cut 3 bases from V and 5 bases from J, with 4 bases between. This CDR3 is 11 amino acids long. The CDR3 bases are TGTGCCAGCAGTTTGGGCGAGACCCAGTACTTC. Translated, it gives CASSLGETQYF.

The chain employs TRBV28 and TRBJ2-5; tentative D call: TRBD2 (5 bases). V lost 1 base to trimming and J lost 2 bases, with 23 bases between them. The length of the CDR3 is 19 residues. The germline CDR1 and CDR2 sequences are MDHEN and SYDVKM. CDR3 coding DNA: TGTGCCAGCAGTTTATCATTTATTGCGGGCCTCGGTTTTCAAGAGACCCAGTACTTC. It yields the protein CASSLSFIAGLGFQETQYF. Full variable domain (remainder filled in from reference TRBV28 and TRBJ2-5): DVKVTQSSRYLVKRTGEKVFLECVQDMDHENMFWYRQDPGLGLRLIYFSYDVKMKEKGDIPEGYSVSREKKERFSLILESASTNQTSMYLCASSLSFIAGLGFQETQYFGPGTRLLVL.

This clone showed up just a few times. V and J are TRBV4-1 and TRBJ1-3; D is perhaps TRBD1 (5 bases). Germline V gives CDR1 MGHRA, CDR2 YSYEKL. The V end lost 1 base, the J end lost 4 bases, and 8 bases lay between the germline ends. CDR3 length: 14 residues. The CDR3: CASSQVPGGNTIYF. The CDR3 DNA follows: TGCGCCAGCAGCCAAGTGCCAGGGGGAAACACCATATATTTT.

Only a few counts were recorded for this clone. The genes are TRBV19 and TRBJ1-1, with D perhaps TRBD1 (6 bases). Between the trimmed V and J ends, which lost 7 bases and 2 bases, there was a span of 14 bases. The CDR3 is made up of 14 amino acids. Germline V gene data show CDR1 as LNHDA and CDR2 as SQIVND (reference sequence). The CDR3 DNA reads TGTGCCAGTACCCCTGGCAGGGGTAACACTGAAGCTTTCTTT. It is translated as CASTPGRGNTEAFF.

The gene calls are TRBV28 and TRBJ1-5; unclear D gene. V shed 6 bases and J shed 7 bases, with 22 bases lying between them. Looked up from germline, CDR1 is MDHEN and CDR2 is SYDVKM. The CDR3 covers 16 residues. CDR3 nucleotides: TGTGCCAGCAGGGAGGTGCCCTTACCGAAGGTCCAGCCCCAGCATTTT. Protein product: CASREVPLPKVQPQHF.

The chain links TRBV28 to TRBJ1-2, with 8 nucleotides matching TRBD1. In germline, CDR1 is MDHEN, CDR2 SYDVKM. This CDR3 contains 13 residues. The V gene end was trimmed by 6 bases and the J gene end by 4 bases; junction bases not matched to a gene: 4. CDR3 amino acids: CASRSGGGYGYTF. The CDR3 nucleotides read TGTGCCAGCAGGTCAGGGGGCGGCTATGGCTACACCTTC.

This rearrangement joins TRBV11-2 to TRBJ2-7; D is unclear. Per germline, CDR1 SGHAT and CDR2 FQNNGV. V lost 5 bases to trimming and J lost 6 bases, with 17 bases between them. The CDR3 contains 14 residues. As DNA, the CDR3 is TGTGCCAGCAGCAATCCCCCGGAGTTGGGCGAGCAGTACTTC. Amino acids: CASSNPPELGEQYF.

V is TRBV27 and J is TRBJ1-2, with 11 bases aligning to TRBD1. Per germline, CDR1 MNHEY and CDR2 SMNVEV (reference sequence). CDR3 length equals 16 residues. V trimming: 5 bases; J trimming: 4 bases; junction bases outside the gene matches: 9. CDR3 amino acids: CASSPRTGGPRYGYTF. In DNA form, the CDR3 reads TGTGCCAGCAGTCCTCGGACAGGGGGCCCCCGCTATGGCTACACCTTC.

V and J are TRBV11-2 and TRBJ2-7; D is unresolved. Deletions cut 2 bases from V and 6 bases from J, with 11 bases between. CDR3 length: 13 amino acids. Germline lookup yields CDR1 SGHAT and CDR2 FQNNGV. CDR3 bases: TGTGCCAGCAGCTTATTAACCCCCGGCGAGCAGTACTTC. It yields the protein CASSLLTPGEQYF.

The chain carries TRBV28 and TRBJ1-2, with D perhaps matching TRBD1 (5 bases). Per germline, CDR1 MDHEN and CDR2 SYDVKM. The CDR3 is 10 amino acids. The CDR3 reads CAGGGNGYTF. The CDR3 nucleotides read TGTGCTGGGGGGGGAAATGGCTACACCTTC.

The gene calls are TRBV11-2 and TRBJ2-7; D is uncertain. CDR3 length: 17 residues. Germline V lookup: CDR1 SGHAT, CDR2 FQNNGV. V was clipped by 3 bases and J by 0 bases, with 18 bases between them. CDR3 nucleotide sequence: TGTGCCAGCAGCTTTGAAGGATCGATCACGGGCTCCTACGAGCAGTACTTC. Translating it yields CASSFEGSITGSYEQYF.